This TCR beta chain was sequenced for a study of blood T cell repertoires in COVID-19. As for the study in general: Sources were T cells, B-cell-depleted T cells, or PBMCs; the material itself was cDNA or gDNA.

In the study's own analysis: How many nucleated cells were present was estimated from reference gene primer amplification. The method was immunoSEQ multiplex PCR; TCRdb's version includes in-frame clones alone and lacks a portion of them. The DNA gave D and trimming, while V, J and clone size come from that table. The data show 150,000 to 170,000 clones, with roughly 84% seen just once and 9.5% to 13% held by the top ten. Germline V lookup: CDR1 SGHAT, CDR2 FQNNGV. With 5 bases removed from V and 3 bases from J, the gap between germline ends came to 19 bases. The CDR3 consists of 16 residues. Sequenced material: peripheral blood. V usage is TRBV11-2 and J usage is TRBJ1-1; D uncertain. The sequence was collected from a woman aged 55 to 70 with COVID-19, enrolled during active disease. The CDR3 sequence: CASSPGPLGAHTEAFF. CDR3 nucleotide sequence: TGTGCCAGCAGCCCCGGACCCCTGGGAGCGCACACTGAAGCTTTCTTT.